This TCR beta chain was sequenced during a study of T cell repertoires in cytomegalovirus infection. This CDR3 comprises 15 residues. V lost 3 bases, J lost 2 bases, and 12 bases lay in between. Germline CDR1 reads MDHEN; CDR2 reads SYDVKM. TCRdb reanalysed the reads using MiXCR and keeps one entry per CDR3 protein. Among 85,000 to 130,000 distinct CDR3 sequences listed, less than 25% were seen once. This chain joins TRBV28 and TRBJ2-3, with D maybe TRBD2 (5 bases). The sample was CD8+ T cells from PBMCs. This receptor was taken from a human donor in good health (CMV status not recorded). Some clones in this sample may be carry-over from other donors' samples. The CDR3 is CASSLTGSVTDTQYF. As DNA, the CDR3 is TGTGCCAGCAGTTTGACGGGATCCGTCACAGATACGCAGTATTTT.